A single sample gave rise to the 3 T cell receptor beta chains below, sequenced in a study of neurological immune-mediated disorders. Using its own MiXCR run on the 5' RACE reads, TCRdb lists one record per CDR3 protein. The sample records some 87,000 distinct CDR3 sequences, 13% being singletons. Time point in this sample: longitudinal time-point 2. Sequencing input: PBMCs. All receptors derive from a female donor with HTLV-1-associated myelopathy (HAM/TSP).

The table lists this clonotype with a few counts. The chain couples TRBV5-1 to TRBJ1-5; D call uncertain. Trimming took off 4 bases at V and 8 bases at J, with 13 bases between the two ends. Germline-derived CDR1 and CDR2 are SGHRS and YFSETQ. The CDR3 totals 13 residues. For the CDR3, the DNA is TGCGCCAGCAGCCAACAGCCTGAGGAGCCCCAGCATTTT. Its translation is CASSQQPEEPQHF.

Details on this clonotype: This may be a read error, as it is one base from a much larger clone. J is TRBJ2-1 and V is TRBV3-1, with D maybe TRBD2 (6 bases). The CDR3 consists of 16 residues. V gave up 5 bases and J gave up 4 bases, with 18 bases separating them. CDR1 and CDR2 from the germline V gene are LGHDT and YNNKEL (reference sequence). DNA of the CDR3: TGTGCCAGCAGCAGAGCTCTAGCGTGGTTATACAATGAGCAGTTCTTC. Amino acids: CASSRALAWLYNEQFF.

CDR3 sequence (DNA): TGTGCCACCAGTGATTTAGGGACTTTAAATGAGCAGTTCTTC. The encoded protein is CATSDLGTLNEQFF. This rearrangement joins TRBV24-1 to TRBJ2-1; D is perhaps TRBD2 (6 bases). The CDR3 length is 14 residues. Trimming removed 1 base from V and 7 bases from J, with 10 bases in between. The germline V gene encodes CDR1 KGHDR and CDR2 SFDVKD.